Listed here are 32 T cell receptor beta chains from one sample, sequenced in a study of T cell repertoires in cytomegalovirus infection. What these receptors recognize is not known. In TCRdb, the reads were re-called with MiXCR into one record per CDR3 protein. The table includes 900,000 to 950,000 distinct CDR3 sequences, more than 25% detected once. Material: cultured CD8+ T cells from PBMCs, obtained from culture after CMV antigen stimulation. Receptors were obtained from a human donor in good health (CMV status not recorded). Some clones in this sample may be carry-over from other donors' samples.

The V call is TRBV7-2, the J call TRBJ2-3; TRBD1 might be the D (5 bases). The end of the DNA fits TRBJ1-5 better, so the J call may be wrong. CDR1 and CDR2 from the germline V gene are SGHTA and FQGNSA. This CDR3 is 14 amino acids long. Written as DNA, the CDR3 is TGTGCCAGCGGAAGGGGCTATCGCACAGATACGCAGCATTTT. Translated, it gives CASGRGYRTDTQHF.

Only a few counts were recorded for this clonotype. The rearrangement uses TRBV7-6 and TRBJ2-1, with 7 bases fitting TRBD2. CDR1 and CDR2 from the germline V gene are SGHVS and FNYEAQ. This CDR3 has 16 amino acids. The V and J ends lost 4 bases and 5 bases, in that order; junction bases with no gene match: 11. CDR3 amino acids: CASSSLSGIEDNEQFF. The CDR3 DNA reads as TGTGCCAGCAGCTCCCTAAGCGGGATTGAAGACAATGAGCAGTTCTTC.

DNA for the CDR3: TGTGCCAGCAGCTCTTTTAAGCGGGGGTCGTACAATGAGCAGTTCTTC. It specifies CASSSFKRGSYNEQFF. The rearrangement joins TRBV5-6 to TRBJ2-1; 8 nucleotides align to TRBD2. This CDR3 region has 16 residues. With V trimmed by 3 bases and J by 4 bases, 9 bases remained unmatched. Germline-derived CDR1 and CDR2 are SGHDT and YYEEEE.

V is TRBV7-9 and J is TRBJ1-1; 8 nucleotides line up with TRBD1. This CDR3 region has 15 residues. Germline CDR1 reads SEHNR; CDR2 reads FQNEAQ (reference sequence). With V trimmed by 2 bases and J by 3 bases, 5 bases remained unmatched. The CDR3 spells CASSLFDRGDTEAFF. Here the CDR3 DNA reads TGTGCCAGCAGCTTATTCGACAGGGGAGACACTGAAGCTTTCTTT.

This clonotype has only a few counts. The chain links TRBV12-3 or TRBV12-4 to TRBJ2-7; D is unresolved. V gave up 6 bases and J gave up 6 bases, with 15 bases separating them. The CDR3 runs 13 residues. The CDR3 region is CASRTHIGSEQYF. DNA for the CDR3: TGTGCCAGCAGGACCCACATAGGAAGCGAGCAGTACTTC.

A few counts support this clonotype. The chain combines TRBV28 with TRBJ2-4, with D perhaps matching TRBD1 (6 bases). CDR1 and CDR2 (germline): MDHEN, SYDVKM. The CDR3 has 16 residues. The ends were cut back, 3 bases at V and 5 bases at J, with 17 bases in the middle. CDR3 coding DNA: TGTGCCAGCAGTTTCTCCTCAGGGGCGTTGGAAAACATTCAGTACTTC. It translates to CASSFSSGALENIQYF. The variable domain in full, with the rest retrieved from reference TRBV28 and TRBJ2-4, is DVKVTQSSRYLVKRTGEKVFLECVQDMDHENMFWYRQDPGLGLRLIYFSYDVKMKEKGDIPEGYSVSREKKERFSLILESASTNQTSMYLCASSFSSGALENIQYFGAGTRLSVL.

The chain recombines TRBV11-2 with TRBJ2-3, with 10 bases identical to TRBD2. CDR3 size: 17 residues. V shed 1 base, J shed 3 bases, and the junction held 7 bases outside the gene matches. Germline V gene data show CDR1 as SGHAT and CDR2 as FQNNGV. The CDR3 coding sequence is TGTGCCAGCAGCTTAGGCGGTGGAGCGGGGGGGACAGATACGCAGTATTTT. Amino acid sequence: CASSLGGGAGGTDTQYF. Full variable domain (remainder filled in from reference TRBV11-2 and TRBJ2-3): EAGVAQSPRYKIIEKRQSVAFWCNPISGHATLYWYQQILGQGPKLLIQFQNNGVVDDSQLPKDRFSAERLKGVDSTLKIQPAKLEDSAVYLCASSLGGGAGGTDTQYFGPGTRLTVL.

This clonotype came up a few times. The chain recombines TRBV7-4 with TRBJ2-3; tentative D call: TRBD2 (7 bases). This CDR3 is 14 amino acids long. Trimming cost V 8 bases and J 6 bases, with 18 bases left between them. CDR1 and CDR2 from the germline V gene are SGHVT and SQSDAQ. CDR3 coding DNA: TGTGCCAGCCGGGGCGGGGGCCTCCGGGATACGCAGTATTTT. It specifies CASRGGGLRDTQYF.

This clonotype was seen more than once but under ten times. V is TRBV28 and J is TRBJ2-3, with D uncertain. Trimming cost V 2 bases and J 2 bases, with 17 bases left between them. In germline, CDR1 is MDHEN, CDR2 SYDVKM. This CDR3 spans 17 amino acids. DNA of the CDR3: TGTGCCAGCAGTTTAGTGCACACAGCTACTTCCACAGATACGCAGTATTTT. It encodes CASSLVHTATSTDTQYF.

To note about this clonotype: One base away lies a much larger clone, so this may be a sequencing read error. The CDR3, as DNA: TGTGCCAACAGCCAGGGTACAGCCCCTGGGGCTAGCGGAGGCCAAGAGACCCAGTACTTC. This translates into CANSQGTAPGASGGQETQYF. The gene calls are TRBV7-6 and TRBJ2-5, with 7 bases matching TRBD2. This CDR3 spans 20 amino acids. Germline-derived CDR1 and CDR2 are SGHVS and FNYEAQ.

The gene calls are TRBV6-6 and TRBJ2-3, with D possibly being TRBD1 or TRBD2 (5 bases each). Trimming cost V 0 bases and J 0 bases, with 16 bases left between them. The CDR3 has 18 amino acids. Germline lookup yields CDR1 MNHNY and CDR2 SVGAGI (reference sequence). CDR3 region: CASSYSGARSSSTDTQYF. The CDR3 DNA sequence: TGTGCCAGCAGTTACTCCGGGGCTAGGTCCTCTAGCACAGATACGCAGTATTTT.

This clonotype came up many times. In nucleotides, the CDR3 is TGTGCCAGCAGCTTAGGTACCCTGGGACAGGGGGCTGAAGAGACCCAGTACTTC. It yields the protein CASSLGTLGQGAEETQYF. The chain uses TRBV7-2 and TRBJ2-5; TRBD1 agrees at 12 bases. The V gene's germline CDR1 is SGHTA and CDR2 FQGNSA. The CDR3 has 18 amino acids. The junction had 9 bases not matched to a gene; V was cut back by 1 base and J by 3 bases.

This clonotype was seen a handful of times. The V gene is TRBV12-3 or TRBV12-4, the J gene TRBJ2-7; D might be TRBD1 (5 bases). V dropped 4 bases and J dropped 0 bases, with 13 bases sitting between them. The CDR3 loop spans 15 amino acids. CDR3 sequence: CASSSPDKGSYEQYF. In DNA, the CDR3 is TGTGCCAGCAGTTCCCCGGACAAAGGCTCCTACGAGCAGTACTTC.

V and J are TRBV12-3 or TRBV12-4 and TRBJ2-7; D uncertain. The V gene lost 3 bases and the J gene lost 2 bases, with 5 bases spanning the gap. The CDR3 runs to 12 residues. The CDR3 DNA follows: TGTGCCAGCAGTTTTCTCACCTACGAGCAGTACTTC. This encodes CASSFLTYEQYF.

This clonotype was counted between two and nine times. The chain employs TRBV27 and TRBJ1-2; D is uncertain. Trimming took 2 bases from V and 8 from J, leaving 12 bases between them. This CDR3 has 13 residues. Germline V gives CDR1 MNHEY, CDR2 SMNVEV (reference sequence). The chain's CDR3 is CASSLQALGGYTF. The CDR3 DNA reads TGTGCCAGCAGTTTACAGGCCCTCGGGGGCTACACCTTC.

The V gene is TRBV28, the J gene TRBJ1-1; 11 bases fit TRBD1. The trim removed 4 bases at V and 5 bases at J, leaving 9 bases unmatched. This CDR3 has 16 residues. CDR1 and CDR2 (germline): MDHEN, SYDVKM. The CDR3: CASSSPARDRGTEAFF. The CDR3 DNA sequence: TGTGCCAGCAGTTCGCCCGCCCGGGACAGGGGGACTGAAGCTTTCTTT.

V usage is TRBV29-1 and J usage is TRBJ1-1; D gene ambiguous. The V and J ends lost 6 bases and 1 base respectively, with 9 bases between them. The CDR3 covers 12 residues. Germline-derived CDR1 and CDR2 are SQVTM and ANQGSEA. This CDR3 is CSVRPGNTEAFF. DNA of the CDR3: TGCAGCGTGCGGCCCGGGAACACTGAAGCTTTCTTT.

A few counts support this clonotype. The V gene is TRBV20-1, the J gene TRBJ1-4, with D hard to call. The CDR3 is 17 residues long. The germline V and J ends were trimmed by 1 base and 8 bases, with 23 bases remaining between them. Germline V gives CDR1 DFQATT, CDR2 SNEGSKA (reference sequence). The CDR3 spells CSARVPEPPFYIEKLFF. Here the CDR3 DNA reads TGCAGTGCTAGAGTTCCTGAACCTCCCTTTTACATCGAAAAACTGTTTTTT.

The chain combines TRBV2 with TRBJ1-2, with D perhaps TRBD1 (6 bases). The V end was cut by 7 bases, the J end by 0 bases, with 15 bases between. The CDR3 spans 15 residues. CDR1 is SNHLY, CDR2 FYNNEI, per germline. The CDR3: CASKGRDTSNYGYTF. CDR3 DNA sequence: TGTGCCAGCAAAGGGAGGGACACCTCTAACTATGGCTACACCTTC.

The V gene is TRBV10-3, the J gene TRBJ1-1; 12 nucleotides match TRBD1. J gave up 4 bases and V 5 bases, and 17 bases lay outside the gene matches. This CDR3 comprises 19 residues. Germline loops: CDR1 ENHRY, CDR2 SYGVKD. CDR3 loop: CAISKFSRDRGQGSTEAFF. The CDR3 DNA is TGTGCCATCAGTAAATTTTCCCGGGACAGGGGGCAAGGGAGCACTGAAGCTTTCTTT.

The chain employs TRBV24-1 and TRBJ2-3; D is undetermined. Germline assignment: CDR1 KGHDR and CDR2 SFDVKD. Trimming pared 2 bases from V and 5 bases from J, leaving 7 bases between. The CDR3 is 13 amino acids. Here the CDR3 reads CATSDYKGDTQYF. DNA for the CDR3: TGTGCCACCAGTGATTACAAAGGAGATACGCAGTATTTT.

The chain combines TRBV25-1 with TRBJ2-2; possibly TRBD1 or TRBD2 for D (5 bases each). The CDR3 is made up of 17 amino acids. The ends were cut back, 1 base at V and 0 bases at J, with 12 bases in the middle. Germline values: CDR1 MGHDK, CDR2 SYGVNS. The CDR3 sequence is CASSEFLTGPNTGELFF. CDR3 sequence (DNA): TGTGCCAGCAGTGAATTTTTGACGGGGCCGAACACCGGGGAGCTGTTTTTT.

Comments on this clonotype: Germline and junction disagree at one end, which may indicate a read error. V usage is TRBV7-9 and J usage is TRBJ1-2; D unresolved. Germline V gives CDR1 SEHNR, CDR2 FQNEAQ (reference sequence). The CDR3 length is 13 residues. This chain's CDR3 is CASSERTAYDYTF. CDR3 bases: TGTGCCAGCAGCGAGCGGACGGCCTATGACTACACCTTC.

The J gene is TRBJ2-4, the V gene TRBV13; tentative D call: TRBD1 (7 bases). The CDR3 runs to 14 residues. CDR1 is PRHDT and CDR2 is FYEKMQ in the germline V gene (reference sequence). V lost 6 bases to trimming and J lost 6 bases, with 15 bases between them. In DNA form, the CDR3 reads TGTGCCAGCAGTCGAAGACAGGGAGGAAACATTCAGTACTTC. Amino acids: CASSRRQGGNIQYF.

This clonotype was seen repeatedly, ten times or more. This CDR3 is CASSPPNEKLFF. The CDR3 coding sequence is TGTGCCAGCAGCCCACCAAATGAAAAACTGTTTTTT. The chain links TRBV27 to TRBJ1-4, with D uncertain. Trimming took 6 bases from V and 5 from J, leaving 7 bases between them. The germline V gene has CDR1 MNHEY and CDR2 SMNVEV (reference sequence). The CDR3 covers 12 residues.

The rearrangement uses TRBV2 and TRBJ2-7; the D is unclear. The germline V gene has CDR1 SNHLY and CDR2 FYNNEI. V was clipped by 3 bases and J by 0 bases, with 15 bases between them. CDR3 length: 16 amino acids. CDR3 bases: TGTGCCAGCAGTGATATCGTGGCGACCGACTCCTACGAGCAGTACTTC. Translating gives CASSDIVATDSYEQYF.

V is TRBV5-1 and J is TRBJ2-7; TRBD1 agrees at 10 bases. Germline lookup yields CDR1 SGHRS and CDR2 YFSETQ. V lost 1 base, J lost 3 bases, and 1 base stayed unmatched. This CDR3 spans 14 amino acids. The CDR3 DNA reads as TGCGCCAGCAGCTTGTGGACAGGGGGCTACGAGCAGTACGTC. This codes for CASSLWTGGYEQYV.

The V and J genes are TRBV25-1 and TRBJ2-4; the match to TRBD2 covers 8 bases. V shed 0 bases, J shed 4 bases, and the junction held 8 bases outside the gene matches. CDR3 length: 17 residues. Germline V lookup: CDR1 MGHDK, CDR2 SYGVNS. The CDR3 DNA is TGTGCCAGCAGTGAATATCAAGTACTAGCGGAGAAAAACATTCAGTACTTC. This translates into CASSEYQVLAEKNIQYF.

This clonotype has only a few counts. J is TRBJ1-2 and V is TRBV10-3; D may be TRBD1 (6 bases). This CDR3 has 15 residues. Trimming took off 2 bases at V and 2 bases at J, with 12 bases between the two ends. In germline, CDR1 is ENHRY, CDR2 SYGVKD. The DNA of the CDR3 is TGTGCCATCAGTGAGGTCCAGGGGAAGAACTATGGCTACACCTTC. This translates into CAISEVQGKNYGYTF.

This clonotype was detected once. A much larger clone lies a single base off, so this may be a read error. The CDR3 region has the DNA TGTGCCAGCAGCTTTTCAGGACAGGGGGCTACTGAAGCTTTCTTT. Translation: CASSFSGQGATEAFF. The rearrangement uses TRBV7-2 and TRBJ1-1; 11 positions agree with TRBD1. CDR1 SGHTA and CDR2 FQGNSA come from the germline V gene. Trimming cost V 3 bases and J 5 bases; bases outside gene matches: 5. This CDR3 comprises 15 residues.

The rearrangement joins TRBV15 to TRBJ2-2; D ambiguous. The V gene lost 5 bases and the J gene lost 2 bases, with 9 bases spanning the gap. The CDR3 consists of 14 residues. From germline, CDR1 is LNHNV and CDR2 YYDKDF (reference sequence). The chain's CDR3 is CATSEDTNTGELFF. In nucleotides, the CDR3 is TGTGCCACCAGCGAAGACACAAACACCGGGGAGCTGTTTTTT.

This clonotype appeared a few times. The chain uses TRBV12-3 or TRBV12-4 and TRBJ2-1; D gene ambiguous. The CDR3 is 14 residues long. Trimming stripped 4 bases from V and 2 bases from J, with 9 bases between. The CDR3 DNA is TGTGCCAGCAGTTCGACCTTCGCCTACAATGAGCAGTTCTTC. Translation gives CASSSTFAYNEQFF.